This TCR beta chain was sequenced for a study of post-analysis software for immune sequencing data. Study-wide background: Relapsing-remitting, secondary progressive and progressive-relapsing forms of multiple sclerosis all featured among disease courses. Overall study findings and caveats: Diversity measured as normalized Chao1 was significantly lower in multiple sclerosis patients than in controls. F measure showed strong co-clustering of same-batch samples. The five TRBV segments detected at higher frequency in patients than in controls included TRBV5-6, TRBV5-1 and TRBV20-1.

This clonotype was picked up many times. Its antigen is unidentified. Germline V gene sequence: CDR1 SGHRS, CDR2 YFSETQ. This CDR3 contains 16 residues. Trimming shortened V by 2 bases and J by 0 bases, and 14 bases separated the two germline ends. Unique molecular identifiers had been added to the TCR beta cDNA libraries. Input populations of roughly 0.95 to 10 million T cells gave rise to roughly 0.5 million cDNA molecules. TCRdb called the PCR reads again in MiXCR, with one record for every CDR3 protein. Of approximately 260,000 distinct CDR3 sequences in the sample, 30% to 45% were seen once. Sequenced material: blood. The clonotype originates from a girl aged 10 to 17 with multiple sclerosis. The gene calls are TRBV5-1 and TRBJ2-5; D perhaps matches TRBD2 (6 bases). DNA for the CDR3: TGCGCCAGCAGCTTCCAGCGGGCCCGGAACCAAGAGACCCAGTACTTC. Its protein product is CASSFQRARNQETQYF.